The rows below give T cell receptor beta chains drawn from one sample of a study of blood T cell repertoires in COVID-19. TCRdb keeps only in-frame clones here, not all; method: immunoSEQ multiplex PCR. The data show 150,000 to 200,000 clones, 80% to 90% seen once. The specimen sequenced was peripheral blood. These receptors were taken from a woman aged 70-85 years who had recovered from COVID-19. The CDR3 runs from the conserved cysteine through the conserved F or W. D genes are given only for firm matches. Where a row states a size, it is once, few, many or the class of an expanded clone; other rows omit it.

TRBV5-1	NA	few	TRBJ1-2	CASSADYHGYTF	TGCGCCAGCAGCGCCGACTATCATGGCTACACCTTC
TRBV6-5	TRBD2	NA	TRBJ2-3	CAGEKRGGGTQYF	TGTGCCGGAGAGAAGCGGGGGGGCGGTACGCAGTATTTT
TRBV5-6	NA	NA	TRBJ1-3	CASSLVVSGNTIYF	TGTGCCAGCAGCTTGGTAGTCTCTGGAAACACCATATATTTT
TRBV11-1	NA	NA	TRBJ2-3	CASSFRDIQYF	TGTGCCAGCAGCTTCCGGGACATCCAGTATTTT
TRBV7-2	NA	NA	TRBJ2-1	CASSLGTPGLGQFF	TGTGCCAGCAGCCTGGGAACCCCGGGACTTGGGCAGTTCTTC
TRBV9	NA	few	TRBJ2-7	CASSVGNSRGEQYF	TGTGCCAGCAGCGTAGGTAACTCCCGCGGGGAGCAGTACTTC
TRBV28	NA	NA	TRBJ2-1	CASPPWPSFSSYNEQFF	TGTGCCAGTCCCCCTTGGCCTAGCTTTAGCTCCTACAATGAGCAGTTCTTC
TRBV7-8	TRBD2	NA	TRBJ2-7	CASSRSSGGPREQYF	TGTGCCAGCAGCCGATCTAGCGGGGGCCCCAGGGAGCAGTACTTC
TRBV7-2	NA	NA	TRBJ1-2	CASSLRDTKGWGYGYTF	TGTGCCAGCAGCTTACGGGACACCAAGGGGTGGGGCTATGGCTACACCTTC
TRBV3-1/TRBV3-2	NA	NA	TRBJ1-2	CASSLGTPNYGYTF	TGTGCCAGCAGCCTCGGGACACCCAACTATGGCTACACCTTC
TRBV13	TRBD1	NA	TRBJ1-2	CASSSLDRPGGGYTF	TGTGCCAGCAGCTCCTTGGACAGGCCAGGGGGTGGCTACACCTTC
TRBV11-2	NA	NA	TRBJ2-3	CASSLDQWDTQYF	TGTGCCAGCAGCTTAGACCAGTGGGATACGCAGTATTTT
TRBV6-6	NA	NA	TRBJ2-5	CASSRPRGTQETQYF	TGTGCCAGCAGCCGCCCCCGGGGGACCCAAGAGACCCAGTACTTC
TRBV18	NA	NA	TRBJ1-2	CASSPPAARNYGYTF	TGTGCCAGCTCACCACCGGCCGCCAGAAACTATGGCTACACCTTC
TRBV2	TRBD1	NA	TRBJ2-7	CASGGWGTGSYEQYF	TGTGCCAGCGGCGGATGGGGGACAGGGTCCTACGAGCAGTACTTC
TRBV6-1	NA	NA	TRBJ1-2	CASSEVGRGNYGYTF	TGTGCCAGCAGTGAAGTCGGGAGGGGAAACTATGGCTACACCTTC
TRBV27	NA	once	TRBJ1-4	CASSRVGGNPEKLFF	TGTGCCAGCAGTAGGGTGGGGGGTAACCCTGAAAAACTGTTTTTT
TRBV3-1/TRBV3-2	TRBD1	NA	TRBJ1-1	CASSQQDRGNTEAFF	TGTGCCAGCAGCCAACAGGACAGGGGAAACACTGAAGCTTTCTTT
TRBV5-4	NA	NA	TRBJ1-1	CASSLEGQVNTEAFF	TGTGCCAGCAGCTTGGAGGGGCAGGTTAACACTGAAGCTTTCTTT
TRBV7-6	TRBD1	NA	TRBJ1-3	CASSSEQGAGGNTIYF	TGTGCCAGCAGCTCTGAACAGGGGGCAGGTGGAAACACCATATATTTT
TRBV19	NA	NA	TRBJ2-6	CASTVSGANVLTF	TGTGCCAGTACCGTGTCTGGGGCCAACGTCCTGACTTTC
TRBV19	TRBD1	NA	TRBJ1-2	CASSGNRGNTNYGYTF	TGTGCCAGTAGCGGGAACAGGGGAAATACTAACTATGGCTACACCTTC
TRBV5-4	TRBD2	NA	TRBJ2-1	CASSLGGLADYNEQFF	TGTGCCAGCAGCTTGGGGGGACTAGCGGACTACAATGAGCAGTTCTTC